The 18 T cell receptor beta chains below were found in one sample sequenced in a study of T cell changes during pregnancy in multiple sclerosis. Here immunoSEQ multiplex PCR was the method, and the copy in TCRdb shows in-frame clones only, minus some. The profile shows approximately 44,000 clones, under 95% of them singletons. Sequenced material: CD4+ T cells from peripheral blood mononuclear cells, taken in the third trimester of pregnancy. These receptor sequences come from a female donor with multiple sclerosis, enrolled in a pregnancy study.

The gene calls are TRBV7-9 and TRBJ2-3; D is uncertain. The CDR3 spans 15 residues. Looked up from germline, CDR1 is SEHNR and CDR2 is FQNEAQ (reference sequence). The V end lost 3 bases, the J end lost 2 bases, and 12 bases lay between the germline ends. For the CDR3, the DNA is TGTGCCAGCAGCTTGGGCAGTCCGTACACAGATACGCAGTATTTT. Amino acids: CASSLGSPYTDTQYF.

V is TRBV4-3 and J is TRBJ1-2; 8 nucleotides match TRBD1. The V gene's germline CDR1 is LGHNA and CDR2 YSLEER. V was clipped by 0 bases and J by 8 bases; unmatched bases: 8. The CDR3 is 15 residues long. The CDR3 loop reads CASSQDTQGAGGYTF. The CDR3 region has the DNA TGCGCCAGCAGCCAAGATACCCAGGGGGCGGGCGGCTACACCTTC.

The chain joins TRBV5-8 to TRBJ2-7, with 12 positions matching TRBD2. The junction had 4 bases not matched to a gene; V was cut back by 4 bases and J by 2 bases. Germline V CDR1 and CDR2: SGHTS, YDEGEE. This CDR3 is built from 15 residues. The CDR3, as DNA: TGTGCCAGCAGCGTGACTAGCGGGAGAACCTACGAGCAGTACTTC. Its protein is CASSVTSGRTYEQYF. The complete variable domain, with remaining parts taken from reference TRBV5-8 and TRBJ2-7, reads EAGVTQSPTHLIKTRGQQATLRCSPISGHTSVYWYQQALGLGLQFLLWYDEGEERNRGNFPPRFSGRQFPNYSSELNVNALELEDSALYLCASSVTSGRTYEQYFGPGTRLTVT.

The CDR3 DNA reads TGTGCCAGCAGCTCAGACAAATTAAATAACAATGAGCAGTTCTTC. This gives the protein CASSSDKLNNNEQFF. J is TRBJ2-1 and V is TRBV7-2; D is undetermined. This CDR3 has 15 residues. The V and J ends lost 4 bases and 5 bases respectively, with 15 bases between them. Germline CDR1 SGHTA, CDR2 FQGNSA.

V usage is TRBV6-4 and J usage is TRBJ2-2; 10 bases match TRBD2. Germline V gives CDR1 MRHNA, CDR2 SNTAGT. This CDR3 spans 17 amino acids. V lost 3 bases, J lost 7 bases, and 11 bases stayed unmatched. CDR3 nucleotides: TGTGCCAGCAGTGAGAGCGGAGCGGGAGGGCCAGTCGGGGAGCTGTTTTTT. Translated: CASSESGAGGPVGELFF.

The J gene is TRBJ2-7, the V gene TRBV5-4, with D possibly TRBD2 on 5 matching bases. Trimming took 0 bases from V and 6 from J, leaving 25 bases between them. This CDR3 is built from 18 residues. Germline values: CDR1 SGHNT, CDR2 YYREEE (reference sequence). The CDR3 spells CASSLAVGLQLDEVEQYF. DNA of the CDR3: TGTGCCAGCAGCTTGGCCGTAGGTCTACAACTAGACGAGGTCGAGCAGTACTTC. Drawing the rest from reference TRBV5-4 and TRBJ2-7, the complete variable domain is ETGVTQSPTHLIKTRGQQVTLRCSSQSGHNTVSWYQQALGQGPQFIFQYYREEENGRGNFPPRFSGLQFPNYSSELNVNALELDDSALYLCASSLAVGLQLDEVEQYFGPGTRLTVT.

The chain joins TRBV29-1 to TRBJ2-7, with a tentative D call TRBD2 (7 bases). CDR3 size: 14 residues. The germline V and J ends were trimmed by 6 bases and 6 bases, with 21 bases remaining between them. The germline CDR1 and CDR2 sequences are SQVTM and ANQGSEA. The CDR3 region is CSVLWGGARAEQYF. The CDR3 DNA is TGCAGCGTCCTCTGGGGGGGGGCTCGGGCCGAGCAGTACTTC.

The CDR3 is CAISESGSGGQETQYF. The CDR3 nucleotides read TGTGCCATCAGTGAGTCCGGCAGCGGGGGACAAGAGACCCAGTACTTC. The chain recombines TRBV10-3 with TRBJ2-5, with TRBD2 identical over 8 bases. The CDR3 contains 16 residues. V lost 0 bases, J lost 2 bases, and 5 bases stayed unmatched. The germline V gene encodes CDR1 ENHRY and CDR2 SYGVKD.

V and J are TRBV5-1 and TRBJ2-6, with 8 bases matching TRBD1. The V and J ends lost 0 bases and 0 bases, in that order; junction bases with no gene match: 5. Germline V gene lookup returns CDR1 SGHRS and CDR2 YFSETQ. This CDR3 is 18 amino acids long. DNA of the CDR3: TGCGCCAGCAGCTTGGATCCAGGGGGCTACTCTGGGGCCAACGTCCTGACTTTC. Its protein product is CASSLDPGGYSGANVLTF. The full variable domain, its missing parts supplied by reference TRBV5-1 and TRBJ2-6, is KAGVTQTPRYLIKTRGQQVTLSCSPISGHRSVSWYQQTPGQGLQFLFEYFSETQRNKGNFPGRFSGRQFSNSRSEMNVSTLELGDSALYLCASSLDPGGYSGANVLTFGAGSRLTVL.

The rearrangement joins TRBV27 to TRBJ1-1, with D possibly matching TRBD1 (6 bases). V was clipped by 6 bases and J by 6 bases, with 17 bases between them. The CDR3 contains 14 residues. The germline V gene encodes CDR1 MNHEY and CDR2 SMNVEV (reference sequence). CDR3 bases: TGTGCCAGCAGGCGGGCAGGGGTCCTTTCTGAAGCTTTCTTT. It translates to CASRRAGVLSEAFF.

The chain joins TRBV5-1 to TRBJ2-1; possible D gene TRBD1, 5 bases. Trimming cost V 0 bases and J 3 bases, with 10 bases left between them. The length of the CDR3 is 15 residues. Germline V gene sequence: CDR1 SGHRS, CDR2 YFSETQ. In DNA, the CDR3 is TGCGCCAGCAGCTTGGCCGGACAAAACTACAATGAGCAGTTCTTC. Translation: CASSLAGQNYNEQFF.

This clone was seen a single time. The CDR3 loop reads CASSLWQANTGELFF. CDR3 DNA sequence: TGTGCCAGCAGTTTATGGCAGGCGAACACCGGGGAGCTGTTTTTT. This chain uses TRBV28 with TRBJ2-2; D unclear. V dropped 0 bases and J dropped 0 bases, with 5 bases sitting between them. Germline CDR1 reads MDHEN; CDR2 reads SYDVKM. The CDR3 runs 15 residues.

The chain carries TRBV4-2 and TRBJ1-1; a possible D gene is TRBD1 (6 bases). CDR1 and CDR2 (germline): LGHNA, YNFKEQ. The V end lost 0 bases, the J end lost 11 bases, and 19 bases lay between the germline ends. CDR3 length equals 15 residues. The CDR3 bases are TGTGCCAGCAGCCAAGATGTAGGGCAGGGGATGCAGGCTTTCTTT. Translation gives CASSQDVGQGMQAFF.

This clone was detected a few times. The CDR3 spells CASSAQGGTEAFF. In nucleotides, the CDR3 is TGTGCCAGTAGTGCGCAGGGGGGCACTGAAGCTTTCTTT. The chain employs TRBV19 and TRBJ1-1; 7 bases match TRBD1. Per germline, CDR1 LNHDA and CDR2 SQIVND (reference sequence). The CDR3 has 13 amino acids. The J segment lost 4 bases and the V segment lost 5 bases, leaving 4 bases of the junction unmatched. The full variable domain, rest sourced from reference TRBV19 and TRBJ1-1, is DGGITQSPKYLFRKEGQNVTLSCEQNLNHDAMYWYRQDPGQGLRLIYYSQIVNDFQKGDIAEGYSVSREKKESFPLTVTSAQKNPTAFYLCASSAQGGTEAFFGQGTRLTVV.

This chain uses TRBV5-1 with TRBJ1-1; D perhaps matches TRBD1 (6 bases). V shed 0 bases and J shed 4 bases, with 13 bases lying between them. Germline V lookup: CDR1 SGHRS, CDR2 YFSETQ. The CDR3 has 15 residues. The CDR3 reads CASSLDGGAGTEAFF. For the CDR3, the DNA is TGCGCCAGCAGCTTGGATGGGGGGGCCGGCACTGAAGCTTTCTTT.

V and J are TRBV19 and TRBJ2-1; D is undetermined. Trimming left V 1 base short and J 3 bases short, with 7 bases between. Per the germline V gene, CDR1 is LNHDA and CDR2 is SQIVND (reference sequence). The CDR3 consists of 14 residues. DNA for the CDR3: TGTGCCAGTAGTATAGGGCCTGTCTACAATGAGCAGTTCTTC. Its protein is CASSIGPVYNEQFF. Drawing the rest from reference TRBV19 and TRBJ2-1, the complete variable domain is DGGITQSPKYLFRKEGQNVTLSCEQNLNHDAMYWYRQDPGQGLRLIYYSQIVNDFQKGDIAEGYSVSREKKESFPLTVTSAQKNPTAFYLCASSIGPVYNEQFFGPGTRLTVL.

V is TRBV28 and J is TRBJ2-4; no firm D call. The CDR3 sequence is 14 residues long. Germline-derived CDR1 and CDR2 are MDHEN and SYDVKM. V lost 7 bases, J lost 0 bases, and 10 bases lay in between. The CDR3 nucleotides are TGTGCCAGCACCCCCGAGTTAGCCAAAAACATTCAGTACTTC. This sequence encodes CASTPELAKNIQYF.

V gene TRBV25-1 combines with J gene TRBJ2-5; TRBD2 matches 7 bases. The CDR3 has 15 amino acids. Losses at the gene ends were 1 base for V and 9 bases for J; bases not matched to a gene: 11. The germline gives CDR1 MGHDK, CDR2 SYGVNS. CDR3 region: CASSEFILGGEAQYF. For the CDR3, the DNA is TGTGCCAGCAGTGAATTCATTCTGGGGGGGGAGGCCCAGTACTTC. Filled out from reference TRBV25-1 and TRBJ2-5, the complete variable domain reads EADIYQTPRYLVIGTGKKITLECSQTMGHDKMYWYQQDPGMELHLIHYSYGVNSTEKGDLSSESTVSRIRTEHFPLTLESARPSHTSQYLCASSEFILGGEAQYFGPGTRLLVL.